This T cell receptor beta chain came from a study of chemoradiotherapy in HPV16-positive cancers. Overall study findings and caveats: Candidate HPV-specific clones and E7-related TCR motifs grew in tumor during treatment. For HPV16-positive patients, expanding HPV-responsive T cells associated with longer recurrence-free survival.

Some clones are missing from TCRdb's copy, which holds only in-frame ones; the method was immunoSEQ multiplex PCR. The table records 7,500 or so clones, about 64% of them present only once. A note on this clone: Its antigen is still unknown.

The receptor's source is a human donor with HPV-associated anogenital cancer. Sequences were derived from tumor tissue, sampled from a patient who underwent chemoradiotherapy.

CDR3 protein: CASSQLLEVGVKEYF. CDR3 in DNA: TGCGCCAGCAGCCAATTGTTAGAAGTCGGGGTAAAGGAGTACTTC. This chain joins TRBV4-1 and TRBJ2-4; D may be TRBD2 (5 bases). Germline V gene sequence: CDR1 MGHRA, CDR2 YSYEKL. V lost 2 bases, J lost 14 bases, and 22 bases lay in between. This CDR3 contains 15 residues.